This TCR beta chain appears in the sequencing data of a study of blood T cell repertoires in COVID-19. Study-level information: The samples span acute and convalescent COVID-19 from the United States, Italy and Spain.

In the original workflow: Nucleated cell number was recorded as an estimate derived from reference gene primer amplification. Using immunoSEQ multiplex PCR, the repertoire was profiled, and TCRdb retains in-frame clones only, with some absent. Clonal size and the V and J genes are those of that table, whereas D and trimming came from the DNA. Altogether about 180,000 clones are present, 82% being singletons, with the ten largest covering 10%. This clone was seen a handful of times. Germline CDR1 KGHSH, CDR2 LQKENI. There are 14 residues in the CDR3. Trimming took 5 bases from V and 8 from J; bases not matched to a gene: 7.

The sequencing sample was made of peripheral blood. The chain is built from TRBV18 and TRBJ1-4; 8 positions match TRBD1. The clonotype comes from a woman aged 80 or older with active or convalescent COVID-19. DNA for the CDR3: TGTGCCAGCTCAGTACAGGGGGTCGGAGAAAAACTGTTTTTT. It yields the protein CASSVQGVGEKLFF.